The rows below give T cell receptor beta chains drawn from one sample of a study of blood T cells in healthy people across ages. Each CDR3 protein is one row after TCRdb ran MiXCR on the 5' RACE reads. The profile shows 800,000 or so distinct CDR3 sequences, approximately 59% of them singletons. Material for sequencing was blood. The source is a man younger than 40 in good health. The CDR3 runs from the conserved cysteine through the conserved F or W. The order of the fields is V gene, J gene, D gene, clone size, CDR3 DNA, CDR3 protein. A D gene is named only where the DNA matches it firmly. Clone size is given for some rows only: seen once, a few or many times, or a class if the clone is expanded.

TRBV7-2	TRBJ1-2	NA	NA	TGTGCCAGCAGCACCAACTACGGACAGACCCTCGGAGGCTACACCTTC	CASSTNYGQTLGGYTF
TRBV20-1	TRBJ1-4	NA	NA	TGCAGTGCTCCAGACCCGAGGGGAGGCGGTGAAAAACTGTTTTTT	CSAPDPRGGGEKLFF
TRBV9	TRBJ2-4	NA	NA	TGTGCCAGCAGCGTAGGGGAGGTAGCCAAAAACATTCAGTACTTC	CASSVGEVAKNIQYF
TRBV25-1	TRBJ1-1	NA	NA	TGTGCCAGCAGTGAATCGAAGGCTGAAGCTTTCTTT	CASSESKAEAFF
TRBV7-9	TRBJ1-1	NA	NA	TGTGCCAGCAGCTTAGTGGTGGGAGAAGCTTTCTTT	CASSLVVGEAFF
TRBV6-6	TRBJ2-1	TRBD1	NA	TGTGCCAGCAACGGAAAGGACAGGGGAGTCGGTGAGCAGTTCTTC	CASNGKDRGVGEQFF
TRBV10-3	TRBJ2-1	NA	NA	TGTGCCATCAGTGACCCCAGGGACACATGGACAGATGAGCAGTTCTTC	CAISDPRDTWTDEQFF
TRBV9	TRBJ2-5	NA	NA	TGTGCCAGCAGCCCCAGGTCGGGGACCGAAATCATGCGTGGTGAGCAGTACTTC	CASSPRSGTEIMRGEQYF
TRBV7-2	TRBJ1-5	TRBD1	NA	TGTGCCAGCAGCCCGCGTTCCCAGGGGGCTTCGGGTTCAAGCAATCAGCCCCAGCATTTT	CASSPRSQGASGSSNQPQHF
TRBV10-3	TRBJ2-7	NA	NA	TGTGCCATCAGTCCCCCGGACTCCCCTTGGTACGAGCAGTACTTC	CAISPPDSPWYEQYF
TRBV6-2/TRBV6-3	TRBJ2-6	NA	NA	TGTGCCAGCACCACCTTGTATGGGAGGAGGGCCAACGTCCTGACTTTC	CASTTLYGRRANVLTF
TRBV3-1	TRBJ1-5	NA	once	TGTGCCAGCAGCCAAGGCAGGGCCGGACAGCCCCAGCATTTT	CASSQGRAGQPQHF
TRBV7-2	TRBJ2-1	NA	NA	TGTGCCAGCAGCTCCGGGTCCTGGAATGAGCAGTTCTTC	CASSSGSWNEQFF
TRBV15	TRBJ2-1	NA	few	TGTGCCACCAGCAGAGATCGCCTTTATGAGCAGTTCTTC	CATSRDRLYEQFF
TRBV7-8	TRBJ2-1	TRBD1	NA	TGTGCCAACAGCGGAACCGCAGGGGGCGATGAGCAGTTCTTC	CANSGTAGGDEQFF
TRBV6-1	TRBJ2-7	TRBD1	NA	TGTGCCAGTAGCCATTCGGGACAGGGGATCTACGAGCAGTACTTC	CASSHSGQGIYEQYF
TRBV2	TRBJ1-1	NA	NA	TGTGCCAGCAGACCCCAGGCAGCTTCACAGGGAGCTTTCTTT	CASRPQAASQGAFF
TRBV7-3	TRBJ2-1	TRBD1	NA	TGTGCCAGCAGCCCCCCCCACAGGGGCAATGAGCAGTTCTTC	CASSPPHRGNEQFF
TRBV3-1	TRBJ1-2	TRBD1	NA	TGTGCCAGCAGCCAAGATTGGCAGGGGGATAACTATGGCTACACCTTC	CASSQDWQGDNYGYTF
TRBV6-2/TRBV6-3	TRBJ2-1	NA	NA	TGTGCCAGCAGTGACAGTCTATACAATGAGCAGTTCTTC	CASSDSLYNEQFF
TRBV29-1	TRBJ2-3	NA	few	TGCAGCGTCGGACCTACAGATACGCAGTATTTT	CSVGPTDTQYF
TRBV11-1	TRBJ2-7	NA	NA	TGTGCCAGCAGCACCAGTTCCACCGCCTACGAGCAGTACTTC	CASSTSSTAYEQYF
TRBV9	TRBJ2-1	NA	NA	TGTGCCAGCAGCCCGAGGACGGGGACATCCTACAATGAGCAGTTCTTC	CASSPRTGTSYNEQFF
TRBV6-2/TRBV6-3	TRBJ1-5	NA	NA	TGTGCCAGCAGTTACTTGGGGAATAGCAATCAGCCCCAGCATTTT	CASSYLGNSNQPQHF
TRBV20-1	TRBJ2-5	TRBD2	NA	TGCAGTGCTAAGTTCCCTAGCGGGGCCCAAGAGACCCAGTACTTC	CSAKFPSGAQETQYF
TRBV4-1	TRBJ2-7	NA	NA	TGCGCCAGCAGCCACATTGCCGGAGGACAAGGGTACGAGCAGTACTTC	CASSHIAGGQGYEQYF
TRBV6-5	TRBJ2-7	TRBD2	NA	TGTGCCAGCAAGGAACGACTAGCGGGTGGAAGCTCCTACGAGCAGTACTTC	CASKERLAGGSSYEQYF
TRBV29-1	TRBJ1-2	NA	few	TGCAGCGTTGCCGAAGGGGTTATTAACTATGGCTACACCTTC	CSVAEGVINYGYTF
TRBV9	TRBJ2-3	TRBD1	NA	TGTGCCAGTAGCGTAGAAAGGGACAGGGAGCGTGGGGACGCAGATACGCAGTATTTT	CASSVERDRERGDADTQYF
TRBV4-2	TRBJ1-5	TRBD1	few	TGTGCCAGCAGTCGAACGGGACAGGGGGCGCATCAGCCCCAGCATTTT	CASSRTGQGAHQPQHF
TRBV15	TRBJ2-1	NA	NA	TGTGCCACCAGCAGCCACTCGCAGGGGTGGTCCTACAATGAGCAGTTCTTC	CATSSHSQGWSYNEQFF
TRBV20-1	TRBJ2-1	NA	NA	TGCAGTGCGAGCACCTTAATTTCCTACAATGAGCAGTTCTTC	CSASTLISYNEQFF
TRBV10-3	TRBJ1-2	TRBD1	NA	TGTGCCATCAGTGAGAGCGGGGACAGAGAAGGCTACACCTTC	CAISESGDREGYTF
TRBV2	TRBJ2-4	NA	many	TGTGCCAGCAGTGAATCGGGGCGCGCGAAAAACATTCAGTACTTC	CASSESGRAKNIQYF
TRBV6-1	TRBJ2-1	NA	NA	TGTGCCAGTCTAGGAGAGACCCAGTTCTTC	CASLGETQFF
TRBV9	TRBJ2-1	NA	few	TGTGCCAGCAGCCCGACAGACTACAATGAGCAGTTCTTC	CASSPTDYNEQFF
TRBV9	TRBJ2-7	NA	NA	TGTGCCAGCAGCGTAGCTTCAGTAACCAACGAGCAGTACTTC	CASSVASVTNEQYF
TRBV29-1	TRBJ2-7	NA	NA	TGCAGCGTTGAAAGCGGACAGAAGGCGTTCTCGTCCGAGCAGTACTTC	CSVESGQKAFSSEQYF
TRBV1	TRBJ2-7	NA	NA	TGCACCAGCAGCCAACCCTACGAGCAGTACTTC	CTSSQPYEQYF
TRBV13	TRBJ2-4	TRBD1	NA	TGTGCCAGCAGACCTAGGACAGGGATAGCTGAGCAGTACTTC	CASRPRTGIAEQYF
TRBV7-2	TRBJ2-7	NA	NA	TGTGCCAGCGCAGGCTGGGACAACGAGCAGTACTTC	CASAGWDNEQYF
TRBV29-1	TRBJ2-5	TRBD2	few	TGCAGCGTTGCTCCTATCGCCCTAGCGGAGGGGACTGAGACCCAGTACTTC	CSVAPIALAEGTETQYF
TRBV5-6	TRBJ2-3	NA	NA	TGTGCCAGCATGCTTATACGAGATACGCAGTATTTT	CASMLIRDTQYF
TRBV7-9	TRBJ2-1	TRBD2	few	TGTGCCAGCAGCTTACGGTCTAGCGGCAACAATGAGCAGTTCTTC	CASSLRSSGNNEQFF
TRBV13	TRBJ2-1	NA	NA	TGTGCCAGCAGCTCCCTAGCGCCGTACAATGAGCAGTTCTTC	CASSSLAPYNEQFF
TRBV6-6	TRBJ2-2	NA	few	TGTGCCAGCAGTCAAGCCGGGGAGCTGTTTTTT	CASSQAGELFF
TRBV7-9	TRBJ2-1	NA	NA	TGTGCCAGCAGCCCGCGGCCGAACGACAATGAGCAGTTCTTC	CASSPRPNDNEQFF
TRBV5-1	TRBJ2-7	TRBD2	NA	TGCGCCAGCAGCGTGTCTAGCGGGGGGGCAGGAGAGCAGTACTTC	CASSVSSGGAGEQYF
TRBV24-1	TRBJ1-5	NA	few	TGTGCCACCAGTGATTTGGCGGTCTCCCAGCCCCAGCATTTT	CATSDLAVSQPQHF
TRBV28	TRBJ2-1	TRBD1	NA	TGTGCCAGCAGGGAACAGGGGGGCAATGAGCAGTTCTTC	CASREQGGNEQFF
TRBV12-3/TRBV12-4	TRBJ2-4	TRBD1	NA	TGTGCCAGCCGAACAGGGGGGGCCAAAAACATTCAGTACTTC	CASRTGGAKNIQYF
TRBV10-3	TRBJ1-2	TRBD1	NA	TGTGCCAGCGCCCCAAGGGACAGCGCTAACTATGGCTACACCTTC	CASAPRDSANYGYTF
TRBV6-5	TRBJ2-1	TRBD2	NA	TGTGCCAGCAGTTACAGGACTAGTGTCCACAATGAGCAGTTCTTC	CASSYRTSVHNEQFF
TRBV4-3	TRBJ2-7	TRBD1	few	TGCGCCAGCAGCCAAGCTGGGACAGGGCCCTACGAGCAGTACTTC	CASSQAGTGPYEQYF
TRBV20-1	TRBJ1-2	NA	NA	TGCAGTGCTCGGACGGACTACTATGGCTACACCTTC	CSARTDYYGYTF
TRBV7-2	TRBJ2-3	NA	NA	TGTGCCAGCAGCTTAGGAGGGTGGGGCACAGATACGCAGTATTTT	CASSLGGWGTDTQYF
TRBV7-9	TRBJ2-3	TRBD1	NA	TGTGCCAGCAGCGATCGACCGGGACAGGCCTACACTAGCACAGATACGCAGTATTTT	CASSDRPGQAYTSTDTQYF